These 19 T cell receptor beta chains share one sample of origin, sequenced in a study of cytomegalovirus exposure and HLA in healthy donors. TCRdb's table, derived via immunoSEQ multiplex PCR, lists solely in-frame clones and lacks some. The table lists around 220,000 clones, 80% to 85% of them singletons. Specimen: PBMCs. The receptors shown here come from a woman in her thirties in good health and CMV-seropositive.

V usage is TRBV9 and J usage is TRBJ2-7, with 11 bases matching TRBD1. CDR1 SGDLS and CDR2 YYNGEE come from the germline V gene. The J segment lost 3 bases and the V segment lost 2 bases, leaving 1 base of the junction unmatched. The CDR3 is made up of 14 amino acids. This CDR3 reads CASSVGQGVYEQYF. CDR3 in DNA: TGTGCCAGCAGCGTGGGACAGGGGGTCTACGAGCAGTACTTC.

The chain combines TRBV2 with TRBJ2-1; D gene ambiguous. The V end was cut by 6 bases, the J end by 6 bases, with 12 bases between. The germline CDR1 and CDR2 sequences are SNHLY and FYNNEI. The CDR3 is 13 residues long. The CDR3 sequence: CASSLNGVNEQFF. The CDR3 nucleotides read TGTGCCAGCAGCCTAAATGGGGTCAATGAGCAGTTCTTC.

The chain's CDR3 is CASSQVALADIQYF. The CDR3 bases are TGCGCCAGCAGCCAAGTGGCTCTAGCGGACATTCAGTACTTC. The chain carries TRBV4-1 and TRBJ2-4; TRBD2 matches at 7 bases. V was pared by 1 base and J by 8 bases, with 5 bases of the junction left unmatched. This CDR3 region has 14 residues. Germline V gives CDR1 MGHRA, CDR2 YSYEKL.

The V call is TRBV7-2, the J call TRBJ2-1; 10 positions match TRBD2. CDR1 is SGHTA, CDR2 FQGNSA, per germline. The CDR3 consists of 15 residues. V dropped 6 bases and J dropped 7; count of bases not matched to a gene: 9. For the CDR3, the DNA is TGTGCCAGCAGACCCTCCGAGACTAGCGGGAATGAGCAGTTCTTC. This sequence encodes CASRPSETSGNEQFF.

The chain combines TRBV28 with TRBJ2-1; TRBD2 agrees at 15 bases. Trimming took 6 bases from V and 3 from J; bases not matched to a gene: 6. CDR3 length: 17 amino acids. Per germline, CDR1 MDHEN and CDR2 SYDVKM. DNA of the CDR3: TGTGCCAGCAGCCTAGGACTAGCGGGAGGGCACTACAATGAGCAGTTCTTC. This codes for CASSLGLAGGHYNEQFF.

The chain joins TRBV7-6 to TRBJ1-2; D not resolved. Germline values: CDR1 SGHVS, CDR2 FNYEAQ. Trimming cost V 1 base and J 4 bases, with 10 bases left between them. The CDR3 has 14 amino acids. In DNA, the CDR3 is TGTGCCAGCAGCTTAGGTAGCTCAGGCTATGGCTACACCTTC. Its translation: CASSLGSSGYGYTF.

The chain couples TRBV5-1 to TRBJ2-3; D gene ambiguous. The CDR3 covers 11 residues. Germline V gives CDR1 SGHRS, CDR2 YFSETQ. V dropped 4 bases and J dropped 6 bases, with 6 bases sitting between them. The CDR3 nucleotides are TGCGCCAGCAGCCCCGGGGATACGCAGTATTTT. Translated, it gives CASSPGDTQYF.

This clone was seen at least ten times. This chain connects TRBV5-6 to TRBJ1-1; no definite D call. The CDR3 is 14 amino acids. The germline V and J ends were trimmed by 1 base and 2 bases, with 9 bases remaining between them. Germline CDR1 is SGHDT and CDR2 is YYEEEE. DNA for the CDR3: TGTGCCAGCAGCTTGAACCTCGCAAACACTGAAGCTTTCTTT. This codes for CASSLNLANTEAFF. Full variable domain (remainder filled in from reference TRBV5-6 and TRBJ1-1): DAGVTQSPTHLIKTRGQQVTLRCSPKSGHDTVSWYQQALGQGPQFIFQYYEEEERQRGNFPDRFSGHQFPNYSSELNVNALLLGDSALYLCASSLNLANTEAFFGQGTRLTVV.

The chain carries TRBV20-1 and TRBJ2-5; no clear D gene. The CDR3 extends over 10 amino acids. CDR1 is DFQATT, CDR2 SNEGSKA, per germline (reference sequence). Trimming cost V 8 bases and J 2 bases, with 6 bases left between them. The CDR3 sequence is CSTSQETQYF. The CDR3, as DNA: TGCAGTACGTCTCAAGAGACCCAGTACTTC.

The rearrangement uses TRBV19 and TRBJ1-2; possibly TRBD1 for D (5 bases). This CDR3 contains 16 residues. V lost 6 bases and J lost 4, with 21 bases in between. Germline V gene lookup returns CDR1 LNHDA and CDR2 SQIVND (reference sequence). CDR3 bases: TGTGCCAGTAGCCCGGGGGGGGAGATTCGATCCTATGGCTACACCTTC. Residues: CASSPGGEIRSYGYTF. Combining the CDR3 with reference TRBV19 and TRBJ1-2 gives the whole variable domain DGGITQSPKYLFRKEGQNVTLSCEQNLNHDAMYWYRQDPGQGLRLIYYSQIVNDFQKGDIAEGYSVSREKKESFPLTVTSAQKNPTAFYLCASSPGGEIRSYGYTFGSGTRLTVV.

J is TRBJ1-2 and V is TRBV2; 8 bases match TRBD1. Germline V gene lookup returns CDR1 SNHLY and CDR2 FYNNEI. With 8 bases clipped from V and 4 bases from J, the junction kept 12 bases outside the gene matches. This CDR3 is 15 amino acids long. The CDR3 reads CASLPDREVGYGYTF. The CDR3, as DNA: TGTGCCAGCCTCCCGGACAGGGAAGTAGGCTATGGCTACACCTTC. Supplemented by reference TRBV2 and TRBJ1-2, the full variable domain reads EPEVTQTPSHQVTQMGQEVILRCVPISNHLYFYWYRQILGQKVEFLVSFYNNEISEKSEIFDDQFSVERPDGSNFTLKIRSTKLEDSAMYFCASLPDREVGYGYTFGSGTRLTVV.

The chain uses TRBV7-3 and TRBJ2-3; 8 bases agree with TRBD2. V lost 2 bases, J lost 3 bases, and 4 bases stayed unmatched. The germline CDR1 and CDR2 sequences are SGHTA and FQGTGA. The CDR3 runs to 15 residues. In nucleotides, the CDR3 is TGTGCCAGCAGCTTACTACTAGCGGTTACAGATACGCAGTATTTT. Protein: CASSLLLAVTDTQYF.

Regarding this clone: Additional DNA sequences in this sample encode the identical CDR3. The chain uses TRBV4-3 and TRBJ2-1; D remains unclear. CDR1 LGHNA and CDR2 YSLEER come from the germline V gene. V was cut by 3 bases and J by 0 bases, with 9 bases left in between. This CDR3 comprises 15 residues. CDR3 DNA sequence: TGCGCCAGCAGCCAGGAAAGTAGCTCCTACAATGAGCAGTTCTTC. It codes for CASSQESSSYNEQFF.

The chain carries TRBV7-8 and TRBJ1-1; D remains ambiguous. V gave up 1 base and J gave up 1 base, with 4 bases separating them. The CDR3 length is 13 residues. CDR1 is SGHVS and CDR2 is FQNEAQ in the germline V gene. The CDR3 region has the DNA TGTGCCAGCAGCTTAGAGGCGAACACTGAAGCTTTCTTT. Translated, it gives CASSLEANTEAFF.

The genes are TRBV6-1 and TRBJ2-5; D could derive from TRBD1 or TRBD2 (5 bases each). CDR1 and CDR2 from the germline V gene are MNHNS and SASEGT. This CDR3 has 13 residues. The CDR3 region is CAYWDASRETQYF. CDR3 DNA: TGTGCATACTGGGACGCTTCTAGGGAGACCCAGTACTTC.

This clone has just a few counts. V is TRBV25-1 and J is TRBJ2-3; perhaps TRBD2 as D (6 bases). The CDR3 length is 14 residues. Trimming left V 6 bases short and J 2 bases short, with 12 bases between. Germline V gives CDR1 MGHDK, CDR2 SYGVNS. This CDR3 is CASRSRRDTDTQYF. The DNA for the CDR3 is TGTGCCAGCAGATCTCGGCGGGACACAGATACGCAGTATTTT.

This clone has just one count. The V call is TRBV27, the J call TRBJ1-1; D is possibly TRBD1 (5 bases). The CDR3 covers 15 residues. From germline, CDR1 is MNHEY and CDR2 SMNVEV (reference sequence). Between the trimmed V and J ends, which lost 3 bases and 0 bases, there was a span of 11 bases. The CDR3 protein is CASSLNRFLNTEAFF. The CDR3 DNA reads as TGTGCCAGCAGTTTGAACAGGTTCCTGAACACTGAAGCTTTCTTT.

Comment on this clone: Other DNA variants within this sample encode the same CDR3. The rearrangement links TRBV30 to TRBJ2-1; no clear D gene. Germline V gene data show CDR1 as GTSNPN and CDR2 as SVGIG (reference sequence). The CDR3 is made up of 14 amino acids. The V end lost 4 bases, the J end lost 0 bases, and 10 bases lay between the germline ends. The CDR3 here is CAWIVGSSYNEQFF. The DNA for the CDR3 is TGTGCCTGGATCGTGGGAAGCTCCTACAATGAGCAGTTCTTC.

This chain uses TRBV11-2 with TRBJ2-7; 8 bases are shared with TRBD2. CDR3 size: 14 residues. The germline V gene has CDR1 SGHAT and CDR2 FQNNGV. V trimming: 5 bases; J trimming: 2 bases; junction bases outside the gene matches: 5. This CDR3 reads CASSPIAGPYEQYF. Written as DNA, the CDR3 is TGTGCCAGCAGCCCGATAGCGGGGCCCTACGAGCAGTACTTC.